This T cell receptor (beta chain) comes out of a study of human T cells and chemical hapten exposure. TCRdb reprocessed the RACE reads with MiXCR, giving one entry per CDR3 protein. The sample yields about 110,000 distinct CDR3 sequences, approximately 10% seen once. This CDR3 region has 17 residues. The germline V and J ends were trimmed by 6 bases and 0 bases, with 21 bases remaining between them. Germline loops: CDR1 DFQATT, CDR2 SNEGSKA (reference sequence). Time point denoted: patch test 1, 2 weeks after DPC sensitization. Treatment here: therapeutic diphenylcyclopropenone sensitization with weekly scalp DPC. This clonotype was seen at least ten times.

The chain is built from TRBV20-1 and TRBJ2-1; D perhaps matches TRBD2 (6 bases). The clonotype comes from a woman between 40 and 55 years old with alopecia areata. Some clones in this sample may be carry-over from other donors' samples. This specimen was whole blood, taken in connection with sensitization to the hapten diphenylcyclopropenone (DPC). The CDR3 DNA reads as TGCAGTGCCCCCAATCGGGGGAGCGCTAGCTCCTACAATGAGCAGTTCTTC. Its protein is CSAPNRGSASSYNEQFF.